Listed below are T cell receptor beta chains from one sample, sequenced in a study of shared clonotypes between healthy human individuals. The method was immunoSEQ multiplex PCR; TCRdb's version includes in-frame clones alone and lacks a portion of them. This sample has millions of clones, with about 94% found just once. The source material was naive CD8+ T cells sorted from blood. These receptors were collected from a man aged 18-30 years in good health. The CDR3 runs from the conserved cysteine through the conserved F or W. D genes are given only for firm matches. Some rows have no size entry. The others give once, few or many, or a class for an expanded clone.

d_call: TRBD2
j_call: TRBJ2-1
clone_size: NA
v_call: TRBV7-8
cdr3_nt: TGTGCCAGCAGCTTAGCTAATAGCGGGGTAGACAATGAGCAGTTCTTC
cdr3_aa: CASSLANSGVDNEQFF

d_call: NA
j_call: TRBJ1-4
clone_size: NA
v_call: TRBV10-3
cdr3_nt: TGTGCCATCAGCGGAGAGCGTGAAAAACTGTTTTTT
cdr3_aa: CAISGEREKLFF

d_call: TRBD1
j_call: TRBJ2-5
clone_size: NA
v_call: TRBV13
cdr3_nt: TGTGCCAGCAGCCCTCCGGGACAGGGTAAGACCCAGTACTTC
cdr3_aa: CASSPPGQGKTQYF

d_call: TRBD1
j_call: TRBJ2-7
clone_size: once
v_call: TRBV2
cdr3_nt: TGTGCCAGCAGTGAAGTGGGACAGGGTGCCTACGAGCAGTACTTC
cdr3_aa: CASSEVGQGAYEQYF

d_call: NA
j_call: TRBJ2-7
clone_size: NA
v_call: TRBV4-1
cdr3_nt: TGCGCCAGCAGCCAAGATGTGACAAATCCCGCCGGAGAGCAGTACTTC
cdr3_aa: CASSQDVTNPAGEQYF

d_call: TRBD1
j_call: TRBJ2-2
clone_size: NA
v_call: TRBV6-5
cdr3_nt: TGTGCCAGCAGTTGGGGACAGGGCACCGGGGAGCTGTTTTTT
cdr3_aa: CASSWGQGTGELFF

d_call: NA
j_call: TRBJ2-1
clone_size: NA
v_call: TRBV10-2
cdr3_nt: TGCGCCAGCAGCGGGCTACACAATGAGCAGTTCTTC
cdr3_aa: CASSGLHNEQFF

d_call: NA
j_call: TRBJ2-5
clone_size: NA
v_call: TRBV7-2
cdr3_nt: TGTGCCAGCAGCTTAGATTGGACAGCGCAAGAGACCCAGTACTTC
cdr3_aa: CASSLDWTAQETQYF

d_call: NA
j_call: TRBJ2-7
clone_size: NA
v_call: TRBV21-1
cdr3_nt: TGTGCCAGCACCGGGGAGGGCGAGCAGTACTTC
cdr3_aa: CASTGEGEQYF

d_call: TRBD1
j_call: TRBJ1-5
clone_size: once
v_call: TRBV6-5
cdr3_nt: TGTGCCAGCAGTTACGGGACAGGAAACAATCAGCCCCAGCATTTT
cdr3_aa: CASSYGTGNNQPQHF

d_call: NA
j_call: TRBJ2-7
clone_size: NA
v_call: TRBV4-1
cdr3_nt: TGCGCCAGCAGCCCCGCCCACGGGCTAGAACTTTACGAGCAGTACTTC
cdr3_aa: CASSPAHGLELYEQYF

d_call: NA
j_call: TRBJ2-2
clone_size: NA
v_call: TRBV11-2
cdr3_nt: TGTGCCAGCCAGGAATACATAAACACCGGGGAGCTGTTTTTT
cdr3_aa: CASQEYINTGELFF

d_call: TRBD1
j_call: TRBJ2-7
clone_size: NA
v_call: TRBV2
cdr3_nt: TGTGCCAGCGGAGGACAGGTCCTCGACGAGCAGTACTTC
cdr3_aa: CASGGQVLDEQYF

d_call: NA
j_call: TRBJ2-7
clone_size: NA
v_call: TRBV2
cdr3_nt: TGTGCCGGCAGCGGGACATACTACGAGCAGTACTTC
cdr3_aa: CAGSGTYYEQYF

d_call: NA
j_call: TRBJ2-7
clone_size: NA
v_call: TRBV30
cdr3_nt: TGTGCCTGGAGTGCCGGGCCGGAGACCTACGAGCAGTACTTC
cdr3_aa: CAWSAGPETYEQYF

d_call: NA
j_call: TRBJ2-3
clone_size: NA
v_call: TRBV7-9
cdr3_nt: TGTGCCAGCAGGGGATGGGGGGGCACAGATACGCAGTATTTT
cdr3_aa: CASRGWGGTDTQYF

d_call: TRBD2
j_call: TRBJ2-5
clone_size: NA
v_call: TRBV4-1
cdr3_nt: TGCGCCAGAGACGGGGGGAGGGAGACCCAGTACTTC
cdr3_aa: CARDGGRETQYF

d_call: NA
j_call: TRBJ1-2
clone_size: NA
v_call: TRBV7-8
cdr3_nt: TGTGCCAGCAGCTTAATCGGGGAATATAGCTATGGCTACACCTTC
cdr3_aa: CASSLIGEYSYGYTF

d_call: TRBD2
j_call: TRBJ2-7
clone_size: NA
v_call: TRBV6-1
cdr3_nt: TGTGCCAGCAGCGAGCGGGGGTTCTCCTACGAGCAGTACTTC
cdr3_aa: CASSERGFSYEQYF

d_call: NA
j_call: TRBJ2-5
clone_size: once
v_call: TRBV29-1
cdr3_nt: TGCAGCGTTGAATCGGGGCGGCAAACCCAGTACTTC
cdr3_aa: CSVESGRQTQYF

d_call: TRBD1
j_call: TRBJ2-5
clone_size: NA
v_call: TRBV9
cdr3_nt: TGTGCCAGCAGCGTCCGTGAGACAGGGGTCCAAGAGACCCAGTACTTC
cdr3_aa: CASSVRETGVQETQYF

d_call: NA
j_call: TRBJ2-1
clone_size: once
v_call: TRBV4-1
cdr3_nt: TGCGCCAGCAGCCAAGAGAGGGGAAATGAGCAGTTCTTC
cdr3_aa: CASSQERGNEQFF

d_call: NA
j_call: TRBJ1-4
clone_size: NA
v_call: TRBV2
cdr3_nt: TGTGCCAGCATGCCCGGGGGGGGAATTGAAAAACTGTTTTTT
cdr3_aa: CASMPGGGIEKLFF

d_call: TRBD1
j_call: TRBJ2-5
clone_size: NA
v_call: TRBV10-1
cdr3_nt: TGCGCCACCGCACGCGACAGGGGGCCGGGAGAGACCCAGTACTTC
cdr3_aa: CATARDRGPGETQYF

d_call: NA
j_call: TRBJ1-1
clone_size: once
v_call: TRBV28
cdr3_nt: TGTGCCAGCAGTTCAGTCCAGGGGTTCACTGAAGCTTTCTTT
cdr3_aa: CASSSVQGFTEAFF

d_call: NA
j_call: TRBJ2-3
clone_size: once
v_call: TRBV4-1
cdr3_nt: TGCGCCAGCAGCGATCTAGGTGGAACAGATACGCAGTATTTT
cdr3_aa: CASSDLGGTDTQYF

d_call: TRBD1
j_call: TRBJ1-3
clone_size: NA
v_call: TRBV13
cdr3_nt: TGTGCCAGCAGCGCAGGGACAGGGGGCATTGTCTCTGGAAACACCATATATTTT
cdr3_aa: CASSAGTGGIVSGNTIYF

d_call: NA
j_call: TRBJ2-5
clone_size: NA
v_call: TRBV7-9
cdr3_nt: TGTGCCAGCAGCCTATCACTCAGCGAGGAAGAGACCCAGTACTTC
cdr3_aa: CASSLSLSEEETQYF

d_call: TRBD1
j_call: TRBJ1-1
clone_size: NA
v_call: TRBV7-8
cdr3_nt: TGTGCCAGCAGCTCTTCACAGGGGGCTTGGAACACTGAAGCTTTCTTT
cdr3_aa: CASSSSQGAWNTEAFF

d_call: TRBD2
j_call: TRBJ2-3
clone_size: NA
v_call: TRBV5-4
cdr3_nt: TGTGCCAGCAGCCCGTCTAGCGGTAGCACAGATACGCAGTATTTT
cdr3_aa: CASSPSSGSTDTQYF

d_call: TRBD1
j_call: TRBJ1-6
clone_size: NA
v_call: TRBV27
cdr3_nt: TGTGCCACGTCCGGGACAGACCTTTATAATTCACCCCTCCACTTT
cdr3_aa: CATSGTDLYNSPLHF

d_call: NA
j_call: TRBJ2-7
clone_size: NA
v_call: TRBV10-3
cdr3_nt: TGTGCCCTCCTCGGAGGGGGAGAAACCAACCCTAGGGAGCAGTACTTC
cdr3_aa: CALLGGGETNPREQYF

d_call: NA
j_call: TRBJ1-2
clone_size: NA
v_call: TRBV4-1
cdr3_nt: TGCGCCAGCAGCCAAGATCCAGCGACCGATGGCTACACCTTC
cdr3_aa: CASSQDPATDGYTF

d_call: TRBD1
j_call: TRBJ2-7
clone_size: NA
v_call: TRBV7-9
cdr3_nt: TGTGCCAGCAGCTTAGTGGGACAGTCCTACGAGCAGTACTTC
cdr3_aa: CASSLVGQSYEQYF

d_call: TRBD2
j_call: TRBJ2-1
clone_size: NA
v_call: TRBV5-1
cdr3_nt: TGCGCCAGCAGCGGGGGACTAGCGGGGACCTACAATGAGCAGTTCTTC
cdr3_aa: CASSGGLAGTYNEQFF

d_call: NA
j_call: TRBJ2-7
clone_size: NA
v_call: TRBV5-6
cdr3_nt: TGTGCCAGCAGCTTAGTCAGATCCTACGAGCAGTACTTC
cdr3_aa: CASSLVRSYEQYF

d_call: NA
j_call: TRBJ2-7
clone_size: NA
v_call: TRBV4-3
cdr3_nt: TGCGCCAGCAGAGGTTCGGGTTCTTACGAGCAGTACTTC
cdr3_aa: CASRGSGSYEQYF

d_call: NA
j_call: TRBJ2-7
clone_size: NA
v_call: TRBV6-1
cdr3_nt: TGTGCCAGCAGTGAAGTGAGGAGGGGTCCCTACGAGCAGTACTTC
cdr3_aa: CASSEVRRGPYEQYF

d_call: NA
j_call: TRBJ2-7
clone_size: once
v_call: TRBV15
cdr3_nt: TGTGCCACCAGCAGAGGGCAGGGCCCCTACTACGAGCAGTACTTC
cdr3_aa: CATSRGQGPYYEQYF

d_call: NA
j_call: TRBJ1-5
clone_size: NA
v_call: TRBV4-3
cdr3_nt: TGCGCCAGCAGCCAAGACGTCTTTAGCAATCAGCCCCAGCATTTT
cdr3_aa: CASSQDVFSNQPQHF

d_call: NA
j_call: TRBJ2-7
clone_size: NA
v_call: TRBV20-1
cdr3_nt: TGCAGTGCTAGTATACAGAACGGACAGTACTTC
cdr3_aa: CSASIQNGQYF

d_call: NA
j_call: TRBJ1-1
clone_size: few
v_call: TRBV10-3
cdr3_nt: TGTGCCATCAGTGAAAGGCCCACTGAAGCTTTCTTT
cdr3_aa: CAISERPTEAFF

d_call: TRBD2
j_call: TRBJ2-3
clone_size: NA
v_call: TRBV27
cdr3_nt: TGTGCCAGCAGCGTTGGGACTAGCGGCACAGATACGCAGTATTTT
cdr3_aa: CASSVGTSGTDTQYF

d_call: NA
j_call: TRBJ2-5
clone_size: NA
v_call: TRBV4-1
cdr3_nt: TGCGCCAGCAGCCTGGAGGGGCCAGAGACCCAGTACTTC
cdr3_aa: CASSLEGPETQYF

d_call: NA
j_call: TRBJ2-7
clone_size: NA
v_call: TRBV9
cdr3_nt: TGTGCCAGCAGCGTAGACCAGGGTCCGGCCTACGAGCAGTACTTC
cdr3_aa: CASSVDQGPAYEQYF

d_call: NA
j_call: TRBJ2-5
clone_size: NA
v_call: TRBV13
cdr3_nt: TGTGCCAGCAGCCCGGGGGCCGATTGGGAGACCCAGTACTTC
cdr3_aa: CASSPGADWETQYF

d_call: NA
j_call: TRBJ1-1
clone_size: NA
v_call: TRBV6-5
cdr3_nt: TGTGCCAGCAGTTACGACGCGGGTCTGAGCACTGAAGCTTTCTTT
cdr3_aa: CASSYDAGLSTEAFF

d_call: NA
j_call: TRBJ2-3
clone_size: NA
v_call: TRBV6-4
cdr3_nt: TGTGCCAGCAGTTTGGACGGTGGTAGGTTACAGTATTTT
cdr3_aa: CASSLDGGRLQYF

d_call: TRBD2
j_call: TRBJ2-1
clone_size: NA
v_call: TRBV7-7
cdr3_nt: TGTGCTAGCAGCTTAACTAGCGGATACGAGCAGTTCTTC
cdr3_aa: CASSLTSGYEQFF

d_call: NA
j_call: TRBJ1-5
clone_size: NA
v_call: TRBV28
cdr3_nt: TGTGCCAGCAGACCAAGCAGGGGACCCTACAATCAGCCCCAGCATTTT
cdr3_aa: CASRPSRGPYNQPQHF

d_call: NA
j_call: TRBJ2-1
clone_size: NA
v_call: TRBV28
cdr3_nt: TGTGCCAGCAGTAGAGCCAACAATGAGCAGTTCTTC
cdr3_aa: CASSRANNEQFF

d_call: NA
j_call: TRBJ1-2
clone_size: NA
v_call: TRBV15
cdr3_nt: TGTGCCACCAGCCACACTCTGGAGGGACTTGAGGATGGCTACACCTTC
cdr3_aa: CATSHTLEGLEDGYTF

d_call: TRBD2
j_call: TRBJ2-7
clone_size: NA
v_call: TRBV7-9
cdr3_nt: TGTGCCAGCAGCGGGCAGACTAGCGGGGTTGCCTACGAGCAGTACTTC
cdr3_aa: CASSGQTSGVAYEQYF